This TCR beta chain derives from a study of blood T cells in healthy people across ages. Notes on the study in general: From one million sequenced T cells, diversity estimates were lower bounds.

Germline CDR1 DFQATT, CDR2 SNEGSKA (reference sequence). V lost 3 bases to trimming and J lost 10 bases; unmatched junction nucleotides: 7. CDR3 length: 13 amino acids. Aged about 6 to 100, donors were systemically healthy Caucasians from Russia. Drawing of peripheral blood yielded approximately 10 milliliters from each donor. Together with a sample-barcoded 5' primer, a J-beta primer mix was included in a second PCR lasting roughly 6 to 12 cycles. Through a template-switch adaptor with 12 random nucleotides, each cDNA molecule received a tag. TCRdb processed the 5' RACE reads anew with MiXCR; each CDR3 protein has one entry. The sample records fewer than 800,000 distinct CDR3 sequences, roughly 20% being singletons. This clonotype appeared many times. What it binds is not known.

The origin of this receptor is a man in his 70s in good health. Sequencing used blood. The chain couples TRBV20-1 to TRBJ2-1; 9 bases match TRBD1. CDR3 DNA: TGCAGTGCTAGGGGACAGGGTATCGACGAGCAGTTCTTC. This codes for CSARGQGIDEQFF.